Listed below are T cell receptor beta chains from one sample, sequenced in a study of blood T cell repertoires in COVID-19. TCRdb keeps only in-frame clones here, not all; method: immunoSEQ multiplex PCR. In the table there are around 220,000 clones, roughly three quarters of which are singletons. The sample was peripheral blood. The origin of the receptors is a woman aged 40 to 55 with active or convalescent COVID-19. CDR3s include the opening cysteine and the closing phenylalanine or tryptophan. A D gene is named only where the DNA matches it firmly.

CDR3: CASSLGSSGNTIYF
DNA: TGTGCCAGCAGCTTAGGCAGCTCTGGAAACACCATATATTTT
V: TRBV7-9
J: TRBJ1-3
D: .

CDR3: CSVLEQDRGNEQFF
DNA: TGCAGCGTTCTCGAGCAGGACAGGGGGAATGAGCAGTTCTTC
V: TRBV29-1
J: TRBJ2-1
D: TRBD1

CDR3: CASSPYRDAYNEQFF
DNA: TGTGCCAGCAGTCCGTACAGGGACGCCTACAATGAGCAGTTCTTC
V: TRBV27
J: TRBJ2-1
D: .

CDR3: CASSLHSGIDTQYF
DNA: TGTGCCAGCAGCTTACACAGCGGTATTGATACGCAGTATTTT
V: TRBV13
J: TRBJ2-3
D: .

CDR3: CASLGGDTEAFF
DNA: TGTGCCAGCCTCGGGGGGGACACTGAAGCTTTCTTT
V: TRBV3-1/TRBV3-2
J: TRBJ1-1
D: .

CDR3: CASGLNLGPTEAFF
DNA: TGTGCTAGTGGTTTGAATTTGGGCCCCACTGAAGCTTTCTTT
V: TRBV12-5
J: TRBJ1-1
D: .

CDR3: CASSPAPGQGNTIYF
DNA: TGTGCTAGCAGCCCGGCCCCGGGACAGGGAAACACCATATATTTT
V: TRBV7-7
J: TRBJ1-3
D: TRBD1

CDR3: CASRVGQAGTEAFF
DNA: TGTGCCAGCAGGGTTGGACAGGCGGGGACTGAAGCTTTCTTT
V: TRBV2
J: TRBJ1-1
D: TRBD1

CDR3: CASSSHSGGNNNEQFF
DNA: TGTGCCAGCAGCTCACACAGCGGGGGGAACAACAATGAGCAGTTCTTC
V: TRBV5-4
J: TRBJ2-1
D: TRBD2

CDR3: CSVSVRQGNTEAFF
DNA: TGCAGCGTTAGTGTCCGGCAGGGGAACACTGAAGCTTTCTTT
V: TRBV29-1
J: TRBJ1-1
D: .

CDR3: CASRYRVLGNTIYF
DNA: TGTGCCAGCAGGTACCGGGTTCTAGGAAACACCATATATTTT
V: TRBV28
J: TRBJ1-3
D: .